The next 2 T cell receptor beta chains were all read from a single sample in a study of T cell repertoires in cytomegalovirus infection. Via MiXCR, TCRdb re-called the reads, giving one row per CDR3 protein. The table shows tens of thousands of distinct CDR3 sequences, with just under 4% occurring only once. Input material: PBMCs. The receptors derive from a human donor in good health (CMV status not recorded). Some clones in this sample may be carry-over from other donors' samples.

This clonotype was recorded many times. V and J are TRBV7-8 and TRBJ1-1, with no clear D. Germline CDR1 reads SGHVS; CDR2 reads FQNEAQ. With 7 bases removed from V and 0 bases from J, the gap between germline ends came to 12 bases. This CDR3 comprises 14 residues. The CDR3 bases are TGTGCCAGCACCAACCTCCACATGAACACTGAAGCTTTCTTT. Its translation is CASTNLHMNTEAFF.

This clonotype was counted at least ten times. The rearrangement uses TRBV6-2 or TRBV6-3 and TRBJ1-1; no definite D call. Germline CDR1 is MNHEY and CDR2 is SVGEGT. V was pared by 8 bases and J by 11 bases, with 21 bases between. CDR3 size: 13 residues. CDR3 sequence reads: CASRRPSGYDAFF. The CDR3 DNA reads TGTGCCAGCCGAAGACCCAGCGGGTACGATGCTTTCTTT.